What follows are 4 T cell receptor beta chains derived from one specimen sequenced in a study of Tregs in tolerant kidney transplant recipients. Sequenced by immunoSEQ multiplex PCR; TCRdb stores in-frame clones only, minus some. In all, the sample yields approximately 50,000 clones. The material was CD4+ T cells from blood, obtained before the transplant. The receptors originated from a human donor who received a combined kidney and bone marrow transplant.

CDR3 bases read: TGCGCCAGCAGCTGGGCGGACAGGGGGCGAGATGAAAAA. This gives the protein CASSWADRGRDEK. The whole CDR3 is CASSWADRGRDEKLFF. This chain links TRBV5-1 with TRBJ1-4; TRBD1 matches at 11 bases. The CDR3 end lies 3 residues beyond the end of the read and is filled in from the germline J gene. Per the germline V gene, CDR1 is SGHRS and CDR2 is YFSETQ. CDR3 length equals 16 residues. The ends lost 3 bases at V and 6 bases at J; junction bases unmatched: 7. Combining the CDR3 with reference TRBV5-1 and TRBJ1-4 gives the whole variable domain KAGVTQTPRYLIKTRGQQVTLSCSPISGHRSVSWYQQTPGQGLQFLFEYFSETQRNKGNFPGRFSGRQFSNSRSEMNVSTLELGDSALYLCASSWADRGRDEKLFFGSGTQLSVL.

In the case of this clone: The DNA ends 3 residues before the CDR3 does, and the rest of the CDR3 is filled in from the germline J gene. The chain links TRBV6-2 or TRBV6-3 to TRBJ2-1; possibly TRBD2 for D (6 bases). Germline CDR1 is MNHEY and CDR2 is SVGEGT. Between the trimmed V and J ends, which lost 3 bases and 7 bases, there was a span of 16 bases. The CDR3 covers 15 residues. CDR3 bases read: TGTGCCAGCAGTTATCCTAGCGAAAATAGTAATGAG. This sequence encodes CASSYPSENSNE. The whole CDR3 reads CASSYPSENSNEQFF.

As concerns this clone: The sequenced fragment ends 3 residues before the CDR3 boundary, so the rest is inferred from the germline J gene. The gene calls are TRBV10-3 and TRBJ2-5, with 7 bases identical to TRBD2. Losses at the gene ends were 8 bases for V and 2 bases for J; bases not matched to a gene: 11. CDR3 length: 15 residues. In germline, CDR1 is ENHRY, CDR2 SYGVKD. CDR3 bases read: TGTGCCATCTCCCGTGGGGGGGGAATTCAAGAGACC. Its protein product is CAISRGGGIQET. The whole CDR3 sequence is CAISRGGGIQETQYF.

Comment on this clone: The read comes to an end 3 residues before the CDR3 does, leaving the germline J gene to fill in the end. The genes are TRBV6-2 or TRBV6-3 and TRBJ2-5, with 10 nucleotides matching TRBD2. Germline CDR1 and CDR2: MNHEY and SVGEGT. The CDR3 totals 16 residues. V lost 5 bases and J lost 5; bases outside the gene matches: 11. The CDR3 region is CASSALASGSVETQYF. CDR3 DNA (partial): TGTGCCAGCAGTGCCCTGGCTAGCGGGAGCGTGGAGACC.